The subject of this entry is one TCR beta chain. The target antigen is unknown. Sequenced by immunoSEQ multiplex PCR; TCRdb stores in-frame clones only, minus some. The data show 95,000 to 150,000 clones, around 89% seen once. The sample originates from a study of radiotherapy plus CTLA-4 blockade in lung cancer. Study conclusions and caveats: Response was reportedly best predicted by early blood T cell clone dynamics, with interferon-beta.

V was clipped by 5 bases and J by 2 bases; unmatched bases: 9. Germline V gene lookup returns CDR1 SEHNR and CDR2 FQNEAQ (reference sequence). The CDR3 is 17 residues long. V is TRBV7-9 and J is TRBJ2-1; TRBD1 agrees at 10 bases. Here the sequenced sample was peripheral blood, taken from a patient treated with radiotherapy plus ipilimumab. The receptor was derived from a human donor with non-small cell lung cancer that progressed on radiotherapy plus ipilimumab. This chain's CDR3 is CASSQSPDRGAYNEQFF. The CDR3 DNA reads TGTGCCAGCAGCCAAAGCCCGGACAGGGGGGCCTACAATGAGCAGTTCTTC.